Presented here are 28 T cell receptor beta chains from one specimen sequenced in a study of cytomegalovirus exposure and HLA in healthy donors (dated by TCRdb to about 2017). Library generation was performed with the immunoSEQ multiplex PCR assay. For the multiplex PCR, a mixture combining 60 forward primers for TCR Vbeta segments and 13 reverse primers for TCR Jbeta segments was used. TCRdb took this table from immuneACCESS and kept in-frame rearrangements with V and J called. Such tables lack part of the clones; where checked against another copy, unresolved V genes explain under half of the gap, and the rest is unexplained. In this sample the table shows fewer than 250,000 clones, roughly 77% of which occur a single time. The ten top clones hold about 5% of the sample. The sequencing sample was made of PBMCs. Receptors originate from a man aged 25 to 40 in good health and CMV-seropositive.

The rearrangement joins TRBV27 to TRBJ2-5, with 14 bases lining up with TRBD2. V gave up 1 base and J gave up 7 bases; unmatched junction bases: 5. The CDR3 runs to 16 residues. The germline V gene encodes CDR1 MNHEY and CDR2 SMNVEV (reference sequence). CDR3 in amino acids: CASSLLGLAGVVTQYF. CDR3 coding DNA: TGTGCCAGCAGTTTATTGGGACTAGCGGGAGTAGTGACCCAGTACTTC.

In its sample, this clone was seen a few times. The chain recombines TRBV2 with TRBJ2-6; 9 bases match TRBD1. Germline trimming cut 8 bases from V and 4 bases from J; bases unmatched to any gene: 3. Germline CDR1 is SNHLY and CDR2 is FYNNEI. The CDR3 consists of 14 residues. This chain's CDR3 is CASGDRAGANVLTF. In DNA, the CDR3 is TGTGCCAGCGGGGACAGGGCCGGGGCCAACGTCCTGACTTTC.

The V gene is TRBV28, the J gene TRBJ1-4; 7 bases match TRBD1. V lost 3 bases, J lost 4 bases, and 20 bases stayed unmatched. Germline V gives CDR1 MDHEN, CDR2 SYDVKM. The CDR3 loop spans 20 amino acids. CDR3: CASSLRTRKTTGQFNEKLFF. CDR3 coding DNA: TGTGCCAGCAGTTTGCGAACCCGAAAGACGACGGGACAGTTTAATGAAAAACTGTTTTTT.

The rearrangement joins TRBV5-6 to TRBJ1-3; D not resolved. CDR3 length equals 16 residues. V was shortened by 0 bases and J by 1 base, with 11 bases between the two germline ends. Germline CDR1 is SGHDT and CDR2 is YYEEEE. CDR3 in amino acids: CASSLGPEFSGNTIYF. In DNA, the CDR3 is TGTGCCAGCAGCTTGGGGCCGGAGTTTTCTGGAAACACCATATATTTT. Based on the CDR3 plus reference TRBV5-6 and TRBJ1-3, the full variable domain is DAGVTQSPTHLIKTRGQQVTLRCSPKSGHDTVSWYQQALGQGPQFIFQYYEEEERQRGNFPDRFSGHQFPNYSSELNVNALLLGDSALYLCASSLGPEFSGNTIYFGEGSWLTVV.

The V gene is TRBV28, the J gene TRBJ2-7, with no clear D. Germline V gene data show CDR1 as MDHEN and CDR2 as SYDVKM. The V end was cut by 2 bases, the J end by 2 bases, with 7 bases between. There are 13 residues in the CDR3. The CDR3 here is CASSLVQTYEQYF. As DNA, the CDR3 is TGTGCCAGCAGTTTAGTCCAGACCTACGAGCAGTACTTC.

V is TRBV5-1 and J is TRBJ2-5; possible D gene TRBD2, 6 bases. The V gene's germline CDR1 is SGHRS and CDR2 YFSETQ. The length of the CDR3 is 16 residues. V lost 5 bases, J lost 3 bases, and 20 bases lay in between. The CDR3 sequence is CASSRTGTSTKETQYF. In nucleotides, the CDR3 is TGCGCCAGCAGTCGTACCGGGACTTCCACCAAAGAGACCCAGTACTTC.

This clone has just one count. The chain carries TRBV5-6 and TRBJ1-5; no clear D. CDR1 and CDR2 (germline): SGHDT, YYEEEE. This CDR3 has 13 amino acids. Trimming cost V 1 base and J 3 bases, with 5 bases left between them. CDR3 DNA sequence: TGTGCCAGCAGCTTGACAGCCAATCAGCCCCAGCATTTT. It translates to CASSLTANQPQHF.

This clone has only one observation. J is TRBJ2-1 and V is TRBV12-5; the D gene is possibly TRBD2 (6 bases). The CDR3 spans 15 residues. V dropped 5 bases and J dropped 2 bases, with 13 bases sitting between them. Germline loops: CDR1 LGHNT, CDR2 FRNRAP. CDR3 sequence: CASGPRGSAYNEQFF. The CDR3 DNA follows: TGTGCTAGTGGTCCCCGGGGGAGCGCCTACAATGAGCAGTTCTTC.

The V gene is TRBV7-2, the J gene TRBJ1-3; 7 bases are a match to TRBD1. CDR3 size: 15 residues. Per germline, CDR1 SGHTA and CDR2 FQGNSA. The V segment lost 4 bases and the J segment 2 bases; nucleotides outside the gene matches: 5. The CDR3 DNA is TGTGCCAGCAGCTCTGACAGGGCGGCTGGAAACACCATATATTTT. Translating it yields CASSSDRAAGNTIYF. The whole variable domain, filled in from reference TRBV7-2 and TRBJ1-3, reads GAGVSQSPSNKVTEKGKDVELRCDPISGHTALYWYRQSLGQGLEFLIYFQGNSAPDKSGLPSDRFSAERTGGSVSTLTIQRTQQEDSAVYLCASSSDRAAGNTIYFGEGSWLTVV.

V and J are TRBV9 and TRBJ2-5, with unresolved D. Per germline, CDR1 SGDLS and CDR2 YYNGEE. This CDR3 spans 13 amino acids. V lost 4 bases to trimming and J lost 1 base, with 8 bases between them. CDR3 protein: CASSPSPQETQYF. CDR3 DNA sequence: TGTGCCAGCAGCCCCTCCCCCCAAGAGACCCAGTACTTC.

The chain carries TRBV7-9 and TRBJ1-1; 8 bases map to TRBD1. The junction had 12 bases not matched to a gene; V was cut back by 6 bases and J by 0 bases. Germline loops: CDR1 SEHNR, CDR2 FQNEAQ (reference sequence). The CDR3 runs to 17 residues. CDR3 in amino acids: CASRPKGTGGVNTEAFF. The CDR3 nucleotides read TGTGCCAGCAGACCTAAGGGTACAGGGGGTGTGAACACTGAAGCTTTCTTT.

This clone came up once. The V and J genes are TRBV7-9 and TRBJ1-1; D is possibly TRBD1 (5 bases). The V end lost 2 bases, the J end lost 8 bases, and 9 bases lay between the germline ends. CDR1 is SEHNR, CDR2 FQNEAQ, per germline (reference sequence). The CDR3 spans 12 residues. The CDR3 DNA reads TGTGCCAGCAGCTTATTAGGGGCCGAAGCTTTCTTT. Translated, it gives CASSLLGAEAFF.

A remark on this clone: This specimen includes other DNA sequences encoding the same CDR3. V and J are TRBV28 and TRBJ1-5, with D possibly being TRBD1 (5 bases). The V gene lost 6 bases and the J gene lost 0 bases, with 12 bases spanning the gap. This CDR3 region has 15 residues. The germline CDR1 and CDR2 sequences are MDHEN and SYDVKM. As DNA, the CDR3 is TGTGCCAGCAGCCTGGGGGGAAATAGCAATCAGCCCCAGCATTTT. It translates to CASSLGGNSNQPQHF.

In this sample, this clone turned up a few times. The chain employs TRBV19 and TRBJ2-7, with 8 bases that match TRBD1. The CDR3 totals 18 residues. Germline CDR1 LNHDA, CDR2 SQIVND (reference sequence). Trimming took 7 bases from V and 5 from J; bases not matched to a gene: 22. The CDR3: CASIPRTGKNLKGNEQYF. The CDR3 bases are TGTGCCAGTATCCCTCGGACAGGGAAAAATCTCAAGGGCAACGAGCAGTACTTC.

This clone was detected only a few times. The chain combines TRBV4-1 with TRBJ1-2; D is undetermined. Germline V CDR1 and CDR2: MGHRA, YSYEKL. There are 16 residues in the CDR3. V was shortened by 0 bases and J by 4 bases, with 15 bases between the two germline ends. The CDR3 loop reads CASSQDETAAAYGYTF. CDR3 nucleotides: TGCGCCAGCAGCCAAGACGAGACGGCCGCGGCCTATGGCTACACCTTC.

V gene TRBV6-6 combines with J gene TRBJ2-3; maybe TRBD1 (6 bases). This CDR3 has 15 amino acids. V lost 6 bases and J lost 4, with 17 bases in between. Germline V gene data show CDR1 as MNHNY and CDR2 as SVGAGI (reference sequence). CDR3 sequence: CASRRGTQSADTQYF. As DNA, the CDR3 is TGTGCCAGCAGAAGGGGGACGCAATCGGCAGATACGCAGTATTTT.

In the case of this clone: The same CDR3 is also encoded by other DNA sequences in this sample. The CDR3 DNA reads TGTGCCAGCAGTTTTCAGGGGTTCTTTCAGCCCCAGCATTTT. Translated: CASSFQGFFQPQHF. The rearrangement uses TRBV28 and TRBJ1-5; a weak D match, TRBD1 (6 bases). V was pared by 3 bases and J by 6 bases, with 12 bases between. CDR1 and CDR2 (germline): MDHEN, SYDVKM. This CDR3 comprises 14 residues.

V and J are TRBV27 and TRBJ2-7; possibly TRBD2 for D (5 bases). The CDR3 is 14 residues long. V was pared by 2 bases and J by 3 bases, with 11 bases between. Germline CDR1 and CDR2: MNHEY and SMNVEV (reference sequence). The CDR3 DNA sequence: TGTGCCAGCAGTTTAGTCGGCGGGTACTACGAGCAGTACTTC. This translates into CASSLVGGYYEQYF.

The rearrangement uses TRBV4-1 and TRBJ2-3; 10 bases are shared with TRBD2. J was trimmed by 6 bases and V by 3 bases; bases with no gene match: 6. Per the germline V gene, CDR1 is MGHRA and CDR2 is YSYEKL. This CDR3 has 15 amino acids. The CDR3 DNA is TGCGCCAGCAGCCAGACAGCGGGAGGGCCGGATACGCAGTATTTT. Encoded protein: CASSQTAGGPDTQYF.

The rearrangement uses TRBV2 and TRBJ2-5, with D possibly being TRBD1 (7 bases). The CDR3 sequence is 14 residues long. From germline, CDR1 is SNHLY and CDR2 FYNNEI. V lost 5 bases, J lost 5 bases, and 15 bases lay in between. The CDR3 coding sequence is TGTGCCAGCAGTAGCAGGGGGGCTACTGAGACCCAGTACTTC. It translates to CASSSRGATETQYF.

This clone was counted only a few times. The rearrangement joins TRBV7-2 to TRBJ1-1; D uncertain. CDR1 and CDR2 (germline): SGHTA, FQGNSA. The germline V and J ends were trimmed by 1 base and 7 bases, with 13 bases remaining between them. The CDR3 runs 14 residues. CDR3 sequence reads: CASSLGRVVGEAFF. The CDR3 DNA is TGTGCCAGCAGCTTAGGTCGGGTTGTAGGTGAAGCTTTCTTT.

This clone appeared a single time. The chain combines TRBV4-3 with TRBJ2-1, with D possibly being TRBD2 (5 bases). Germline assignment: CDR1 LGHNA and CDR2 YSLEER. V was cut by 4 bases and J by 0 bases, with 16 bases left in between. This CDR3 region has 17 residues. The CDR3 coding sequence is TGCGCCAGCAGCCCAATTTGGACTCGCTACTCCTACAATGAGCAGTTCTTC. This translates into CASSPIWTRYSYNEQFF.

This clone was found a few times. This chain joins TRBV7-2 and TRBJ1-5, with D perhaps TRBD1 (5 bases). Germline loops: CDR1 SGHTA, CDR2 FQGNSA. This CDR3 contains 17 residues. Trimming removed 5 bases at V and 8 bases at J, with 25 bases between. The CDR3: CASSPNTARTIIEPQHF. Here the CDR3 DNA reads TGTGCCAGCAGCCCGAACACCGCCCGGACAATTATAGAGCCCCAGCATTTT.

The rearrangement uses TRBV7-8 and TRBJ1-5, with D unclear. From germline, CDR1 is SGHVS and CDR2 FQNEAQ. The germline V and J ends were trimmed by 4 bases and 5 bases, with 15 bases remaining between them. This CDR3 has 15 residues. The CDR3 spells CASSSASGGHQPQHF. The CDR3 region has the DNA TGTGCCAGCAGCTCGGCCTCGGGTGGCCATCAGCCCCAGCATTTT.

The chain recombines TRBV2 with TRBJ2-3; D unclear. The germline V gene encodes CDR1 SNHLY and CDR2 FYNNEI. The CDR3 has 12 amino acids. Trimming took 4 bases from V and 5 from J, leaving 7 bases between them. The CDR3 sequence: CASSVSRDTQYF. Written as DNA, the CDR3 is TGTGCCAGCAGTGTTAGCCGAGATACGCAGTATTTT.

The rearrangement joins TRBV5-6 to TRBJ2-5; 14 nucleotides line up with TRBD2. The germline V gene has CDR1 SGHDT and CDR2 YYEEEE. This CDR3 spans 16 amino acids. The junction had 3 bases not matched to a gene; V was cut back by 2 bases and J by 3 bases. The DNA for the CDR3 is TGTGCCAGCAGCTTCGGACTAGCGGGGGGAGAAGAGACCCAGTACTTC. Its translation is CASSFGLAGGEETQYF. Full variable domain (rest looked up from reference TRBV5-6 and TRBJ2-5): DAGVTQSPTHLIKTRGQQVTLRCSPKSGHDTVSWYQQALGQGPQFIFQYYEEEERQRGNFPDRFSGHQFPNYSSELNVNALLLGDSALYLCASSFGLAGGEETQYFGPGTRLLVL.

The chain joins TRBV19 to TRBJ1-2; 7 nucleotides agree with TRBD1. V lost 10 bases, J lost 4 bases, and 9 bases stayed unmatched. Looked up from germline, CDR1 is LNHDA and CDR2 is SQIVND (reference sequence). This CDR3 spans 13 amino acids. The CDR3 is CATQTGQRYGYTF. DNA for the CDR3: TGTGCCACCCAGACAGGGCAACGCTATGGCTACACCTTC.

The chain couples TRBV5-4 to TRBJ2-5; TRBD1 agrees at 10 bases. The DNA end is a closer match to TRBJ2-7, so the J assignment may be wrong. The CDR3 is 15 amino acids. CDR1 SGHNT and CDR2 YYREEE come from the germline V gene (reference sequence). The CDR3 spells CASSSGTGAQYEQYF. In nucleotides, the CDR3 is TGTGCCAGCAGCAGCGGGACAGGGGCACAATACGAGCAGTACTTC.